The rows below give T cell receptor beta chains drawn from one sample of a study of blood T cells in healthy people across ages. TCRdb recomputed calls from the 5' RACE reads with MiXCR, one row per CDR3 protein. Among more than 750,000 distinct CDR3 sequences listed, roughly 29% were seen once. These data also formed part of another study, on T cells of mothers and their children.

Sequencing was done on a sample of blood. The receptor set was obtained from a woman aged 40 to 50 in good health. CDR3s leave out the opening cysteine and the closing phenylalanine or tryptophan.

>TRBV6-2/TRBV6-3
ASSYQADSNQPQH
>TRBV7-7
ASSLGPGTGGSGANVLT
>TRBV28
ASRGTGEREQY
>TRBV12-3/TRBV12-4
ASSPSRVTQPQH
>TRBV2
ASRPSNTEAF
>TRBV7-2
ASSFTAGMNTEAF
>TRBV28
ASSSWHGGYEQY
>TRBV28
ASSLPMRGTDTQY
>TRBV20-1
SARSPGTGELF
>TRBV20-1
SAQSGVIYEQY
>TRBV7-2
ASSLEGGAGETQY
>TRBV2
ASSAGAGVEKLF
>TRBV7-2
ASSLGWQGGYT
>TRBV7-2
ASTPTGVGTPQPQH
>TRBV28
ASSPFLDEQY
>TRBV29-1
SVEGSGGYT
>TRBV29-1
SVGQGDYGYT
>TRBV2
ASSEFSQGYGYT
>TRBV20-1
SARTGAQDTQY
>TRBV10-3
AISDSGQAHYEQY
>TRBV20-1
SARGTSGGDRVTQY
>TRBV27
ASSLSGQTLHPNEQF